Listed here are 18 T cell receptor beta chains from one sample, sequenced in a study of OX40 agonist ivuxolimab in advanced cancers. Profiled with immunoSEQ multiplex PCR; TCRdb holds only in-frame clones, not every one. The sample records roughly 48,000 clones, under 85% being singletons. The sequences come from CD4+ or CD8+ T cells sorted from blood, collected in a trial of the OX40 agonist ivuxolimab. The receptors shown here come from an adult with an advanced solid tumor such as melanoma, head and neck, liver or kidney cancer.

The genes are TRBV9 and TRBJ2-1; 8 bases fit TRBD2. Trimming took 0 bases from V and 6 from J; bases not matched to a gene: 11. There are 17 residues in the CDR3. In germline, CDR1 is SGDLS, CDR2 YYNGEE. CDR3 sequence reads: CASSVALRGGRPNEQFF. The DNA for the CDR3 is TGTGCCAGCAGCGTAGCTTTGCGCGGGGGGCGACCCAATGAGCAGTTCTTC.

CDR3 in DNA: TGTGCCTGGAGTGTACCGAGTCGAAGGGACAATGAGCAGTTCTTC. It translates to CAWSVPSRRDNEQFF. The chain employs TRBV30 and TRBJ2-1; D not certain. The germline gives CDR1 GTSNPN, CDR2 SVGIG (reference sequence). The CDR3 runs 15 residues. The V end was cut by 0 bases, the J end by 5 bases, with 14 bases between. The whole variable domain, remainder taken from reference TRBV30 and TRBJ2-1, is SQTIHQWPATLVQPVGSPLSLECTVEGTSNPNLYWYRQAAGRGLQLLFYSVGIGQISSEVPQNLSASRPQDRQFILSSKKLLLSDSGFYLCAWSVPSRRDNEQFFGPGTRLTVL.

V is TRBV6-6 and J is TRBJ1-6; weak D call: TRBD1 (5 bases). The CDR3 spans 15 residues. Germline assignment: CDR1 MNHNY and CDR2 SVGAGI (reference sequence). The V end was cut by 2 bases, the J end by 7 bases, with 12 bases between. The DNA of the CDR3 is TGTGCCAGCAGTTACGCAGGCAGGGCGAATTCACCCCTCCACTTT. Residues: CASSYAGRANSPLHF.

This chain links TRBV2 with TRBJ1-1; D ambiguous. The germline CDR1 and CDR2 sequences are SNHLY and FYNNEI. Trimming removed 4 bases from V and 2 bases from J, with 11 bases in between. CDR3 length: 14 residues. In nucleotides, the CDR3 is TGTGCCAGCAGTGGTTTGCGGTTAAACACTGAAGCTTTCTTT. Translated: CASSGLRLNTEAFF.

In regard to this clone: Germline is not matched at one junction end, which may reflect a read error. This rearrangement joins TRBV7-7 to TRBJ2-1; 9 nucleotides agree with TRBD2. CDR3 length: 15 amino acids. Germline CDR1 reads SSHAT; CDR2 reads FNYEAQ (reference sequence). As DNA, the CDR3 is TGTGCTAGCAGCTTAGGGCTAGCGGGGACCAATGAGCAGTTCTTC. This sequence encodes CASSLGLAGTNEQFF. The full variable domain, rest sourced from reference TRBV7-7 and TRBJ2-1, is GAGVSQSPRYKVTKRGQDVTLRCDPISSHATLYWYQQALGQGPEFLTYFNYEAQPDKSGLPSDRFSAERPEGSISTLTIQRTEQRDSAMYRCASSLGLAGTNEQFFGPGTRLTVL.

This sequence joins TRBV7-8 and TRBJ2-6; D not resolved. Trimming took 5 bases from V and 5 from J, leaving 19 bases between them. CDR1 is SGHVS and CDR2 is FQNEAQ in the germline V gene. This CDR3 is 17 amino acids long. CDR3 coding DNA: TGTGCCAGCAGCGTTCCACACCCACAAAGTCGGGCCAACGTCCTGACTTTC. Translating it yields CASSVPHPQSRANVLTF.

J is TRBJ1-1 and V is TRBV30; D possibly corresponds to TRBD1 (5 bases). This CDR3 region has 13 residues. From germline, CDR1 is GTSNPN and CDR2 SVGIG (reference sequence). The V and J ends lost 2 bases and 1 base respectively, with 8 bases between them. The CDR3 DNA is TGTGCCTGGAGTCCAGGGCAGAACACTGAAGCTTTCTTT. Encoded protein: CAWSPGQNTEAFF.

The chain recombines TRBV30 with TRBJ1-6, with D unclear. This CDR3 has 14 amino acids. V was trimmed by 0 bases and J by 14 bases, leaving 17 bases between them. The germline V gene has CDR1 GTSNPN and CDR2 SVGIG (reference sequence). The CDR3 nucleotides are TGTGCCTGGAGTGTATTACAGACGGGGAAGTCCCTCCACTTT. Its translation: CAWSVLQTGKSLHF.

Concerning this clone itself: The germline gene is not matched at one end of the junction; a read error may be the cause. Different DNA sequences within this sample yield the same CDR3. The chain joins TRBV7-7 to TRBJ1-4; D is perhaps TRBD1 (5 bases). Germline CDR1 and CDR2: SSHAT and FNYEAQ (reference sequence). The CDR3 is 14 amino acids. Here the CDR3 DNA reads TGTGCTAGCAGCTTCCTGGGGGAAAGAGAAAAACTGTTTTTT. Protein sequence: CASSFLGEREKLFF.

The J gene is TRBJ1-2, the V gene TRBV6-6; no clear D gene. This CDR3 contains 11 residues. From germline, CDR1 is MNHNY and CDR2 SVGAGI (reference sequence). Trimming shortened V by 3 bases and J by 6 bases, and 5 bases separated the two germline ends. CDR3 region: CASSYNDGYTF. The CDR3, as DNA: TGTGCCAGCAGTTATAATGATGGCTACACCTTC.

The CDR3 DNA reads as TGCGCCAGCAGCCAAGATAGTACTAGCGGGGTTATTAACAATGAGCAGTTCTTC. This gives the protein CASSQDSTSGVINNEQFF. The V call is TRBV4-1, the J call TRBJ2-1; 10 bases match TRBD2. Germline trimming cut 0 bases from V and 5 bases from J; bases unmatched to any gene: 10. The CDR3 consists of 18 residues. Germline lookup yields CDR1 MGHRA and CDR2 YSYEKL.

V and J are TRBV5-6 and TRBJ1-4; D might be TRBD1 (5 bases). V was pared by 0 bases and J by 0 bases, with 12 bases between. This CDR3 is built from 17 residues. CDR1 and CDR2 from the germline V gene are SGHDT and YYEEEE. The CDR3 loop reads CASSLVGEAATNEKLFF. CDR3 coding DNA: TGTGCCAGCAGCTTGGTGGGGGAAGCGGCAACTAATGAAAAACTGTTTTTT.

V usage is TRBV10-2 and J usage is TRBJ1-3; the D gene is possibly TRBD1 (5 bases). Germline CDR1 WSHSY, CDR2 SAAADI. Trimming stripped 5 bases from V and 0 bases from J, with 8 bases between. This CDR3 comprises 14 residues. CDR3 sequence: CASSSTVSGNTIYF. CDR3 nucleotide sequence: TGCGCCAGCAGTTCGACAGTCTCTGGAAACACCATATATTTT.

The chain links TRBV5-1 to TRBJ2-3; a weak D match, TRBD2 (7 bases). Germline assignment: CDR1 SGHRS and CDR2 YFSETQ. CDR3 size: 14 residues. V was cut by 5 bases and J by 4 bases, with 14 bases left in between. CDR3 coding DNA: TGCGCCAGCAGTCCGGGGGAGGGGGCAGATACGCAGTATTTT. Residues: CASSPGEGADTQYF.

This clone appeared once. The gene calls are TRBV7-8 and TRBJ1-1; D perhaps matches TRBD1 (5 bases). V lost 2 bases to trimming and J lost 5 bases, with 18 bases between them. Germline-derived CDR1 and CDR2 are SGHVS and FQNEAQ. This CDR3 region has 16 residues. The CDR3 is CASSLQPGTSRTEAFF. Written as DNA, the CDR3 is TGTGCCAGCAGCTTACAGCCAGGGACCTCTCGAACTGAAGCTTTCTTT.

This clone was seen a handful of times. The genes are TRBV19 and TRBJ2-1; 14 bases are shared with TRBD2. The J segment lost 4 bases and the V segment lost 5 bases, leaving 10 bases of the junction unmatched. This CDR3 spans 18 amino acids. Germline V lookup: CDR1 LNHDA, CDR2 SQIVND (reference sequence). In DNA, the CDR3 is TGTGCCAGTAGTTTTCGGACTAGCGGGGGGACTGAGTACAATGAGCAGTTCTTC. Its translation is CASSFRTSGGTEYNEQFF.

This clone has just a few counts. The gene calls are TRBV7-9 and TRBJ1-2, with TRBD1 matching over 7 bases. The germline CDR1 and CDR2 sequences are SEHNR and FQNEAQ (reference sequence). The V and J ends lost 5 bases and 3 bases, in that order; junction bases with no gene match: 9. The CDR3 is 15 amino acids. The DNA for the CDR3 is TGTGCCAGCAGCCCCCGACAGGGCATGGACTATGGCTACACCTTC. Its translation: CASSPRQGMDYGYTF.

The rearrangement joins TRBV27 to TRBJ1-3; D is unresolved. Germline V gene data show CDR1 as MNHEY and CDR2 as SMNVEV (reference sequence). CDR3 length: 17 amino acids. Trimming cost V 5 bases and J 0 bases, with 17 bases left between them. The CDR3 here is CASSPLVTASSGNTIYF. The DNA for the CDR3 is TGTGCCAGCAGTCCCCTGGTTACGGCGAGCTCTGGAAACACCATATATTTT.